This note documents a single TCR beta chain sequence. This clone was detected only once. The target of this receptor is not known. No base quality information exists; no much larger clone differs at one position. To isolate intraepithelial and lamina propria lymphocytes from graft specimens, dithiothreitol, EDTA incubations and collagenase D digestion were used. Bulk TCR-beta sequencing was performed on serial intestinal graft biopsy specimens collected as late as 600 days after transplant. The data were taken from a study of graft-versus-host responses after intestinal transplantation (dated by TCRdb to the early 2020s). The study in broad terms: The transplants that recipients received were multivisceral, liver-intestinal, or isolated intestinal. Every recipient was given anti-thymocyte globulin induction, followed by about three years of maintenance tacrolimus and steroids. After intestinal transplantation, graft-versus-host and host-versus-graft alloreactive T cell clones in the graft, circulation and bone marrow were tracked using bulk TCR-beta CDR3 sequencing. Alloreactive clones were identified by sequencing pre-transplant mixed lymphocyte reaction products and comparing these products with unstimulated pre-transplant donor and recipient T cells. The cohort enrolled approximately 24 intestinal transplant recipients including one retransplant, and a few patients lacking pretransplant specimens were excluded. Donor T cell macrochimerism was defined as a peak of at least 4% donor T cells among recipient peripheral blood mononuclear cells. Rather than being sequenced by the commercial service, samples from three later patients were sequenced in-house on an Illumina MiSeq and processed with MiXCR. Broader findings and caveats from the paper: Early after transplant, declines in HvG clones were associated with peak levels of circulating GvH clones. In the allografts of patients with donor T cell macrochimerism, GvH to HvG T cell clonal ratios were high. The conclusions were limited by the relatively low number and heterogeneity of the intestinal transplant patients. GvH clones were detected in recipient bone marrow, and some appeared earlier in ileal mucosa or blood, consistent with an intestinal mucosal origin.

The CDR3, cysteine through phenylalanine, is 15 amino acids long. Left in the record is the CDR3 DNA by itself, 45 bases read in frame from the first base. Trimming at the junction amounts to 5 bases on V and 7 bases on J, and the germline ends lie 20 bases apart. From a lookup of the germline V gene, CDR1 and CDR2 are MNHNS and SASEGT. The receptor library was made with the immunoSEQ multiplex PCR assay. For most patients, high-throughput TCR-beta CDR3 sequencing of genomic DNA was performed by Adaptive Biotechnologies. In the source study's methods: TCR sequencing data for some 19 patients were retrieved from Adaptive's ImmunoSEQ software; a few other patients were processed with MiXCR and VDJtools. CDR3 nucleotide sequences shared by donor and recipient were removed because the origin of these sequences could not be assigned. Alloreactive clones required at least 2-fold expansion over unstimulated cells and minimum CFSE-low frequency of 0.002% (template counts) or 0.001% (read counts). Clones were considered mappable if detected in sequenced pre-transplant spleen, lymph node, or MLR CFSE-low populations of the donor or recipient. The cumulative frequency of alloreactive clones was calculated as a percentage of all sequences, weighted by copy number. TCRdb limited this immuneACCESS table to in-frame rearrangements with V and J called. A share of clones is missing; checked studies link under half to unresolved V genes, and the rest is unexplained. Clonal size and the V and J genes are those of that table, whereas D and trimming came from the DNA. The sample has around 16,000 clones on record, roughly 80% of them singletons. The ten largest clones represent 7.8% of the sample.

This chain is built from TRBV6-1 and TRBJ1-2; TRBD1 is a possible D gene, resting on 5 matching bases. The specimen was ileum tissue, collected around 470 days after intestinal transplant. The sequence was obtained from a human patient who received an intestinal transplant, so some T cells may come from the graft donor. The nucleotide sequence reads as follows: TGTGCCAGCAGTCCCCTTGGGGGGACCGGCACTGGCTACACCTTC. This codes for CASSPLGGTGTGYTF.